The clone carrying this T cell receptor (beta chain) has a count of ten or more. Its target is not known. The record originates from a study of neurological immune-mediated disorders. Study-level results: The greatest degree of TCR clonal expansion was observed in HTLV-1-associated myelopathy, with the lowest in multiple sclerosis, below that of healthy controls.

Synthesis of cDNA was accomplished via 5'RACE employing 10-nucleotide random UMIs. A single run covered 15-18 subjects with over 170 million TCR-beta sequences. TCRdb re-analysed the 5' RACE reads in MiXCR, keeping a single row per CDR3 protein. This table has approximately 74,000 distinct CDR3 sequences, around 9.9% appearing once. V lost 2 bases to trimming and J lost 8 bases, with 9 bases between them. The CDR3 contains 13 residues. The chain is built from TRBV12-3 or TRBV12-4 and TRBJ1-4; D is unclear. The sequenced material came from PBMCs. This receptor was taken from a man aged 45-65 years in good health. CDR3 nucleotides: TGTGCCAGCAGTTTACCACCGGGGGAAAAACTGTTTTTT. Protein sequence: CASSLPPGEKLFF.